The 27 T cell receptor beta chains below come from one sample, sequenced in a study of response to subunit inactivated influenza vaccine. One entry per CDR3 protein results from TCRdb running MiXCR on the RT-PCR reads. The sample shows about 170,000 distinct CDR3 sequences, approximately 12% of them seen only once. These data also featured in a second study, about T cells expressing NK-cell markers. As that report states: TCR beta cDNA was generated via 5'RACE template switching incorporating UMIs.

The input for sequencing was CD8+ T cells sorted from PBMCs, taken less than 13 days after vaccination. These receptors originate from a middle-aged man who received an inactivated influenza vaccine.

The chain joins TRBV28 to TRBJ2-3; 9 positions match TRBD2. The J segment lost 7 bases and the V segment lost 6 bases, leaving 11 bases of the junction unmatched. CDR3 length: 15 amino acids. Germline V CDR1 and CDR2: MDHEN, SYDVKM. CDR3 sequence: CASRQREVLVYTQYF. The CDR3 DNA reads TGTGCCAGCAGACAGCGGGAGGTGCTCGTGTATACGCAGTATTTT.

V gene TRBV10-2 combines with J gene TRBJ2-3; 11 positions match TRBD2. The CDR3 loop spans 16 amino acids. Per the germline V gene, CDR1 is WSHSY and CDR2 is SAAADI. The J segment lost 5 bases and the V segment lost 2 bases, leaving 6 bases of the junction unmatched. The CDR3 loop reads CASSETLAGGQDTQYF. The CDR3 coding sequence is TGCGCCAGCAGTGAGACCTTAGCGGGGGGGCAAGATACGCAGTATTTT.

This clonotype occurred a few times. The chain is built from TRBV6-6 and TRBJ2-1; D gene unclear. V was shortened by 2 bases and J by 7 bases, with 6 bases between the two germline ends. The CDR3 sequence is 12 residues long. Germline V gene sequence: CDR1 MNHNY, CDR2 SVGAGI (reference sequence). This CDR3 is CASSYRANEQFF. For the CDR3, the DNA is TGTGCCAGCAGTTACAGGGCTAATGAGCAGTTCTTC.

The CDR3 nucleotides are TGCAGCCTACGGGACTACGCATACAATGAGCAGTTCTTC. Amino acids: CSLRDYAYNEQFF. The chain carries TRBV29-1 and TRBJ2-1; the match to TRBD2 covers 7 bases. The V gene's germline CDR1 is SQVTM and CDR2 ANQGSEA. Trimming at V came to 8 bases and at J to 4 bases, leaving 8 bases not matched to a gene. There are 13 residues in the CDR3.

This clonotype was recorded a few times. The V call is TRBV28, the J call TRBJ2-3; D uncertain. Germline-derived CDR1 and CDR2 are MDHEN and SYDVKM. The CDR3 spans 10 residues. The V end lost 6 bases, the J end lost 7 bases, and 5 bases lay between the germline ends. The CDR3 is CASRRNTQYF. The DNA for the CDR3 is TGTGCCAGCAGGAGGAATACGCAGTATTTT.

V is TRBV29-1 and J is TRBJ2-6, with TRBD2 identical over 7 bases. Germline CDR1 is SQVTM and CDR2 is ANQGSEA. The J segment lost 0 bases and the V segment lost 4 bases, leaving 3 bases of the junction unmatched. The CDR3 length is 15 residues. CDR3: CSVGGGSSGANVLTF. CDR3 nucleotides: TGCAGCGTTGGAGGCGGGAGCTCTGGGGCCAACGTCCTGACTTTC.

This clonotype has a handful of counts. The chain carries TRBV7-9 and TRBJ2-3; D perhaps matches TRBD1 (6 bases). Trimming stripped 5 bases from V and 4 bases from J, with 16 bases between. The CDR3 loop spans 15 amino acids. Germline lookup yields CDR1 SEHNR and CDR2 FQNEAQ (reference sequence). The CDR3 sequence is CASSPAAGAADTQYF. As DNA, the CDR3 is TGTGCCAGCAGCCCCGCGGCAGGGGCCGCAGATACGCAGTATTTT.

This chain's CDR3 is CASILQFSDNEQFF. As DNA, the CDR3 is TGCGCCAGCATTCTCCAGTTTTCTGACAATGAGCAGTTCTTC. V is TRBV4-3 and J is TRBJ2-1; no reliable D call. V was pared by 7 bases and J by 5 bases, with 15 bases between. Germline CDR1 LGHNA, CDR2 YSLEER. This CDR3 has 14 amino acids.

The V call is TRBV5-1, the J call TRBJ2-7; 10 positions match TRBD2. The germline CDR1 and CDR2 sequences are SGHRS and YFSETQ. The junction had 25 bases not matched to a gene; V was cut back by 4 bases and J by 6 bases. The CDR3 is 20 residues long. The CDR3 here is CASSGVLLAGETSSYGEQYF. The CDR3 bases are TGCGCCAGCAGCGGGGTACTTCTAGCGGGAGAGACGAGTTCTTACGGCGAGCAGTACTTC. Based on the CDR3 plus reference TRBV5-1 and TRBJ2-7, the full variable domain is KAGVTQTPRYLIKTRGQQVTLSCSPISGHRSVSWYQQTPGQGLQFLFEYFSETQRNKGNFPGRFSGRQFSNSRSEMNVSTLELGDSALYLCASSGVLLAGETSSYGEQYFGPGTRLTVT.

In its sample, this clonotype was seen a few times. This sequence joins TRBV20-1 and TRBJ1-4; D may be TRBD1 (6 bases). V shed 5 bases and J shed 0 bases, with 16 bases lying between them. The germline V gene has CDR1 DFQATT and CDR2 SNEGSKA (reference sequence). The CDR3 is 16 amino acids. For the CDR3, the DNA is TGCAGTGCTTATATTACAGGGTTTGCAACTAATGAAAAACTGTTTTTT. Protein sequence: CSAYITGFATNEKLFF.

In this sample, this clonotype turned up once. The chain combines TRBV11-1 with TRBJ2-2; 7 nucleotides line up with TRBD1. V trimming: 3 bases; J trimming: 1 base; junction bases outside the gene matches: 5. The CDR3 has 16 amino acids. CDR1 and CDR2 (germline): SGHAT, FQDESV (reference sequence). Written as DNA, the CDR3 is TGTGCCAGCAGCTTCGGCTACAGGGGGAACACCGGGGAGCTGTTTTTT. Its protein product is CASSFGYRGNTGELFF.

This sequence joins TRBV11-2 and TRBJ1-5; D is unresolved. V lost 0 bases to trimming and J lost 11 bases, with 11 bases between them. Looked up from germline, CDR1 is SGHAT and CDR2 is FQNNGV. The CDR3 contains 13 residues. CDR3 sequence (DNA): TGTGCCAGCAGCTTAGATAATTGGCAGGCCCAGCATTTT. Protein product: CASSLDNWQAQHF.

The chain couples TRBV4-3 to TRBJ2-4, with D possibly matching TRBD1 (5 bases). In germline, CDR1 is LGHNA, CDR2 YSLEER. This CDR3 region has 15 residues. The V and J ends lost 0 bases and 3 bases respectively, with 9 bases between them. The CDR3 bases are TGCGCCAGCAGCCAAGATTGGGGCAGCAAAAACATTCAGTACTTC. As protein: CASSQDWGSKNIQYF.

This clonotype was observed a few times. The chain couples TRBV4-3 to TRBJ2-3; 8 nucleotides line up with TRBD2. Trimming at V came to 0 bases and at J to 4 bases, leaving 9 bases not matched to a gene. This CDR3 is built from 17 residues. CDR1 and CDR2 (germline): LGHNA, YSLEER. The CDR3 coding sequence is TGCGCCAGCAGCCAAGAAGTGGAGCGGGAGTCGGCAGATACGCAGTATTTT. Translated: CASSQEVERESADTQYF.

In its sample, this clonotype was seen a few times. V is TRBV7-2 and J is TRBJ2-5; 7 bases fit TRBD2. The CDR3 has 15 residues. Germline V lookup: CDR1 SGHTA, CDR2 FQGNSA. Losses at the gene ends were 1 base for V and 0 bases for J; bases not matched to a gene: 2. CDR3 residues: CASSLEAGYQETQYF. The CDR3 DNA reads TGTGCCAGCAGCTTAGAAGCGGGGTACCAAGAGACCCAGTACTTC.

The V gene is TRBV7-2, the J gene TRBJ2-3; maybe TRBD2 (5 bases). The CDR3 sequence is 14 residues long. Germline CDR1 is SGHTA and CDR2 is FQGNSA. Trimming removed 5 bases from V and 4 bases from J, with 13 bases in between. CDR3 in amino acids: CASSPADPPDTQYF. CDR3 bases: TGTGCCAGCAGCCCAGCGGACCCCCCAGATACGCAGTATTTT.

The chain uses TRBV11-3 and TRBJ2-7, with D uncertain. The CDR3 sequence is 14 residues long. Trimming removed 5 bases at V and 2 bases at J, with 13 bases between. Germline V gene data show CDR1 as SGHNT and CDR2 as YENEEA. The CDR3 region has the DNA TGTGCCAGCAGCCCGCCCGGCAATCCCTACGAGCAGTACTTC. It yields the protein CASSPPGNPYEQYF. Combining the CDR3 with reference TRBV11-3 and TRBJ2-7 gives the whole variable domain EAGVVQSPRYKIIEKKQPVAFWCNPISGHNTLYWYLQNLGQGPELLIRYENEEAVDDSQLPKDRFSAERLKGVDSTLKIQPAELGDSAVYLCASSPPGNPYEQYFGPGTRLTVT.

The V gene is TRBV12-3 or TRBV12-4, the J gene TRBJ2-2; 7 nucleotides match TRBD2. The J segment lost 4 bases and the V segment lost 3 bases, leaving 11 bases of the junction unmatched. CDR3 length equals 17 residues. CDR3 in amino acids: CASSFNDGRGTTGELFF. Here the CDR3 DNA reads TGTGCCAGCAGTTTTAATGACGGGCGGGGGACCACCGGGGAGCTGTTTTTT.

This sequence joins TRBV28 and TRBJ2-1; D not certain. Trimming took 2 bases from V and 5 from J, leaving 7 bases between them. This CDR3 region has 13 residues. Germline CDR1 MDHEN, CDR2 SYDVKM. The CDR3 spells CASSLASHNEQFF. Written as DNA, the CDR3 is TGTGCCAGCAGTTTAGCTAGTCACAATGAGCAGTTCTTC.

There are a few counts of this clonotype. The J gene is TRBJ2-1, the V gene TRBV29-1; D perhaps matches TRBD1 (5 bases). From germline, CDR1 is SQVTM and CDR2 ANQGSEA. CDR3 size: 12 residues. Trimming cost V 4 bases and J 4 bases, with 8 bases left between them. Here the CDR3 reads CSVGTRYNEQFF. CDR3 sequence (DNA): TGCAGCGTTGGGACAAGATACAATGAGCAGTTCTTC.

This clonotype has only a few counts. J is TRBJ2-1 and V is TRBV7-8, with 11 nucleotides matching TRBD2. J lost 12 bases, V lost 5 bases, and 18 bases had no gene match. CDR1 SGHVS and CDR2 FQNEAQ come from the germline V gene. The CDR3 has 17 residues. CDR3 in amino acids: CASSHTISGGAPEGQFF. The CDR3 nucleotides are TGTGCCAGCAGCCATACTATTAGCGGGGGGGCCCCAGAGGGGCAGTTCTTC.

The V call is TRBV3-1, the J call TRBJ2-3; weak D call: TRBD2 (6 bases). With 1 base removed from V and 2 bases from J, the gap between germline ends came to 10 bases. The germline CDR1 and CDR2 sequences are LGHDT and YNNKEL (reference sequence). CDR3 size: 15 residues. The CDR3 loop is CASSQGEANTDTQYF. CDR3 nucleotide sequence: TGTGCCAGCAGCCAAGGGGAGGCGAACACAGATACGCAGTATTTT.

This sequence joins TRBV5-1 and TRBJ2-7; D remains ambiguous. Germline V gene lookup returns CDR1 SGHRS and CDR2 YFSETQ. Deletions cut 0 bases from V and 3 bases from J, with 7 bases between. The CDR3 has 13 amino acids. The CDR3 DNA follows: TGCGCCAGCAGCTTGGCCCGAAGCTACGAGCAGTACTTC. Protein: CASSLARSYEQYF.

The CDR3 nucleotides read TGTGCCAGCAGCCGCAGCTCTTCCCCCACAGATACGCAGTATTTT. Its translation is CASSRSSSPTDTQYF. The chain employs TRBV13 and TRBJ2-3, with D uncertain. The CDR3 is made up of 15 amino acids. From germline, CDR1 is PRHDT and CDR2 FYEKMQ (reference sequence). The V and J ends lost 5 bases and 2 bases respectively, with 14 bases between them.

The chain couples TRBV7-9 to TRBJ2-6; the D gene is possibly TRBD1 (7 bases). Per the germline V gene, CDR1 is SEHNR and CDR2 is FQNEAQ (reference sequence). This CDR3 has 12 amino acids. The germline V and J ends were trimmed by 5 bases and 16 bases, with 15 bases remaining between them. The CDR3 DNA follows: TGTGCCAGCAGCGGAGGGACAGCCGATCTGACTTTC. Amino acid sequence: CASSGGTADLTF.

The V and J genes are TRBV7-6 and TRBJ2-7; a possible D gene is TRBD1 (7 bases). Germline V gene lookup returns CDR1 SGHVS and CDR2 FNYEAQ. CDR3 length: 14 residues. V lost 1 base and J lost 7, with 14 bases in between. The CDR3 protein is CASSLVPRGEEQYF. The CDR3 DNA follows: TGTGCCAGCAGCTTAGTCCCCAGGGGGGAGGAGCAGTACTTC.

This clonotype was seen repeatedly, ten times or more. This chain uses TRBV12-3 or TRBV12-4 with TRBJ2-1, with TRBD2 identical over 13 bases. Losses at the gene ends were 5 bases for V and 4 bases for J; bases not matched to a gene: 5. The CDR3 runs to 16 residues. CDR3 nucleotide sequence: TGTGCCAGCAGTCCCCCGGGACTAGCGGGGTACAATGAGCAGTTCTTC. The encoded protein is CASSPPGLAGYNEQFF.